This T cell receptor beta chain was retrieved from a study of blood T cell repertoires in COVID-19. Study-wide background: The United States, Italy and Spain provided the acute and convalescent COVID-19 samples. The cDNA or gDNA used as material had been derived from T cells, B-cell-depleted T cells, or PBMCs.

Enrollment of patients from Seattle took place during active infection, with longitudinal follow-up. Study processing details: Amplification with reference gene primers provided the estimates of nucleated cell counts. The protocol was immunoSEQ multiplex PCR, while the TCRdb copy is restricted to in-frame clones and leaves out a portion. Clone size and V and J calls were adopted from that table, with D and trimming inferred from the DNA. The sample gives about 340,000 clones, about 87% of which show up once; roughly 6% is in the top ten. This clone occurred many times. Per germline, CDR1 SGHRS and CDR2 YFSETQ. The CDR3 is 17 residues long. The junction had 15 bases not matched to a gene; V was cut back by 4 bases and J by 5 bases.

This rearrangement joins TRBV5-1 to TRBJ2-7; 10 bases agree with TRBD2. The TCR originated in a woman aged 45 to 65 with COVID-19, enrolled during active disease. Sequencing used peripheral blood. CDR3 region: CASSGGTSAIRAHEQYF. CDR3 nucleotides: TGCGCCAGCAGCGGCGGGACTAGCGCTATAAGAGCTCACGAGCAGTACTTC.